These 18 T cell receptor beta chains were sequenced from one sample in a study of shared clonotypes between healthy human individuals. The data were produced by immunoSEQ multiplex PCR, yet TCRdb's version contains in-frame clones alone and is incomplete. The repertoire includes about 2 million clones, 85% to 95% of them detected once, and 0.13% sits in the top ten. Sequenced input: naive CD4+ T cells sorted from blood. The subset here: CD45RA+ positively selected. These receptors all come from a man between 18 and 29 years old in good health.

The gene calls are TRBV2 and TRBJ2-6; D not certain. V lost 6 bases and J lost 1, with 10 bases in between. The germline gives CDR1 SNHLY, CDR2 FYNNEI. The CDR3 has 15 amino acids. The chain's CDR3 is CASRVDESGANVLTF. In DNA form, the CDR3 reads TGTGCCAGCAGGGTGGATGAGTCTGGGGCCAACGTCCTGACTTTC.

This clone occurred once. The gene calls are TRBV5-1 and TRBJ2-1; D not resolved. V lost 0 bases and J lost 8, with 3 bases in between. The CDR3 is 11 residues long. Germline V gene lookup returns CDR1 SGHRS and CDR2 YFSETQ. The CDR3 spells CASSLGHEQFF. CDR3 DNA sequence: TGCGCCAGCAGCTTGGGGCATGAGCAGTTCTTC.

The chain has TRBV5-6 and TRBJ2-3, with 7 bases fitting TRBD1. The length of the CDR3 is 13 residues. Germline CDR1 and CDR2: SGHDT and YYEEEE. Losses at the gene ends were 7 bases for V and 2 bases for J; bases not matched to a gene: 4. The CDR3 protein is CASGTVTTDTQYF. The DNA for the CDR3 is TGTGCCAGCGGGACAGTTACCACAGATACGCAGTATTTT.

The chain is built from TRBV18 and TRBJ1-2; tentative D call: TRBD1 (6 bases). The ends were cut back, 3 bases at V and 8 bases at J, with 19 bases in the middle. The CDR3 extends over 15 amino acids. Germline V gene sequence: CDR1 KGHSH, CDR2 LQKENI. The CDR3 region is CASSPSGVGTFGYTF. CDR3 DNA sequence: TGTGCCAGCTCACCCTCGGGCGTCGGGACATTCGGCTACACCTTC.

This rearrangement joins TRBV5-4 to TRBJ1-5; the D gene is possibly TRBD1 (5 bases). The CDR3 is 14 residues long. Trimming pared 1 base from V and 4 bases from J, leaving 9 bases between. Germline CDR1 SGHNT, CDR2 YYREEE (reference sequence). CDR3 amino acids: CASSLPGPNQPQHF. DNA for the CDR3: TGTGCCAGCAGCTTGCCGGGGCCAAATCAGCCCCAGCATTTT.

Notes on this clone: This sample also contains other DNA sequences that code for the same CDR3. The rearrangement uses TRBV5-1 and TRBJ2-2; 7 bases are a match to TRBD1. The CDR3 is made up of 14 amino acids. Per germline, CDR1 SGHRS and CDR2 YFSETQ. V shed 1 base and J 5 bases; nucleotides not matched to a gene: 2. CDR3 protein: CASSLPTGTGELFF. Here the CDR3 DNA reads TGCGCCAGCAGCTTGCCGACAGGGACCGGGGAGCTGTTTTTT.

A word on this clone: The sample carries other DNA sequences with the same CDR3. The chain links TRBV10-3 to TRBJ2-1, with 8 bases fitting TRBD2. Germline CDR1 ENHRY, CDR2 SYGVKD. The CDR3 covers 15 residues. With V trimmed by 0 bases and J by 4 bases, 2 bases remained unmatched. The chain's CDR3 is CAISESGGGYNEQFF. CDR3 DNA: TGTGCCATCAGTGAGTCCGGCGGGGGGTACAATGAGCAGTTCTTC.

This clone was seen once. At the DNA level, this CDR3 is encoded by other sequences in the same sample as well. V gene TRBV6-5 combines with J gene TRBJ2-5, with TRBD1 identical over 7 bases. Germline loops: CDR1 MNHEY, CDR2 SVGAGI. This CDR3 has 11 residues. Trimming at V came to 7 bases and at J to 4 bases, leaving 0 bases not matched to a gene. The CDR3 loop is CASNRGETQYF. DNA for the CDR3: TGTGCCAGCAACAGGGGAGAGACCCAGTACTTC.

This clone was observed a single time. This chain joins TRBV28 and TRBJ1-6; TRBD1 matches at 8 bases. This CDR3 contains 15 residues. The germline gives CDR1 MDHEN, CDR2 SYDVKM. Trimming cost V 1 base and J 11 bases; bases outside gene matches: 7. The CDR3 protein is CASSLSDRDYPPLHF. The CDR3 bases are TGTGCCAGCAGTTTATCGGACAGGGATTATCCACCCCTCCACTTT.

The chain combines TRBV28 with TRBJ2-5, with D perhaps being TRBD1 or TRBD2 (5 bases each). V lost 7 bases and J lost 9, with 21 bases in between. CDR1 is MDHEN, CDR2 SYDVKM, per germline. The CDR3 sequence is 14 residues long. The CDR3 spells CASTMVQAGTPQYF. The CDR3 DNA reads as TGTGCCAGCACGATGGTCCAGGCCGGGACGCCCCAGTACTTC.

The rearrangement uses TRBV5-1 and TRBJ2-3; 10 bases match TRBD1. With V trimmed by 4 bases and J by 5 bases, 7 bases remained unmatched. Germline V gives CDR1 SGHRS, CDR2 YFSETQ. This CDR3 is built from 15 residues. The CDR3 spells CASSIRDRGRDTQYF. CDR3 DNA sequence: TGCGCCAGCAGCATCCGGGACAGGGGAAGAGATACGCAGTATTTT.

Points on this clone: The same CDR3 also results from other DNA sequences found in this sample. J is TRBJ1-1 and V is TRBV5-1; D possibly corresponds to TRBD1 (5 bases). Germline V gene data show CDR1 as SGHRS and CDR2 as YFSETQ. Trimming pared 4 bases from V and 9 bases from J, leaving 16 bases between. The CDR3 is 13 residues long. In DNA, the CDR3 is TGCGCCAGCAGCCGTGGACACGAGACGCAAGCTTTCTTT. This encodes CASSRGHETQAFF.

Comment on this clone: This sequence may be a read error, since a much larger clone differs from it by one base. The chain joins TRBV18 to TRBJ2-5; no clear D gene. Trimming removed 8 bases from V and 0 bases from J, with 10 bases in between. The CDR3 sequence is 13 residues long. Germline V CDR1 and CDR2: KGHSH, LQKENI. DNA of the CDR3: TGTGCCAGCCCTGGACCGAACCAAGAGACCCAGTACTTC. Protein: CASPGPNQETQYF.

The J gene is TRBJ2-1, the V gene TRBV6-5; D not certain. This CDR3 has 11 amino acids. The germline gives CDR1 MNHEY, CDR2 SVGAGI. V was cut by 10 bases and J by 2 bases, with 6 bases left in between. For the CDR3, the DNA is TGTGCCAACCGGACCTACAATGAGCAGTTCTTC. Translated, it gives CANRTYNEQFF.

The V call is TRBV4-1, the J call TRBJ1-4; D is unclear. Trimming took 6 bases from V and 1 from J, leaving 9 bases between them. Germline assignment: CDR1 MGHRA and CDR2 YSYEKL. CDR3 length equals 14 residues. CDR3 bases: TGCGCCAGCAGTCAGCCGGGAACTAATGAAAAACTGTTTTTT. Translated, it gives CASSQPGTNEKLFF.

The rearrangement joins TRBV27 to TRBJ1-2; D is uncertain. This CDR3 contains 13 residues. Germline V lookup: CDR1 MNHEY, CDR2 SMNVEV (reference sequence). V lost 6 bases and J 2 bases, leaving 10 bases between the germline ends. DNA for the CDR3: TGTGCCAGCAGACTGACGGAGAACTATGGCTACACCTTC. It yields the protein CASRLTENYGYTF.

The rearrangement links TRBV6-5 to TRBJ2-4; D is uncertain. Germline V gives CDR1 MNHEY, CDR2 SVGAGI. V shed 0 bases and J shed 3 bases, with 12 bases lying between them. The CDR3 has 16 residues. CDR3 sequence: CASSYSNVKGKNIQYF. The CDR3 DNA sequence: TGTGCCAGCAGTTACTCGAACGTAAAGGGCAAAAACATTCAGTACTTC.

On this clone: This sample includes further DNA sequences coding for the same CDR3. The genes are TRBV9 and TRBJ2-7, with a weak D call TRBD1 (6 bases). Germline CDR1 is SGDLS and CDR2 is YYNGEE. The CDR3 covers 15 residues. V was cut by 0 bases and J by 2 bases, with 12 bases left in between. Here the CDR3 DNA reads TGTGCCAGCAGCGTAGAGCCAGGGGCGCCCTACGAGCAGTACTTC. Its translation is CASSVEPGAPYEQYF. The full variable domain, rest sourced from reference TRBV9 and TRBJ2-7, is DSGVTQTPKHLITATGQRVTLRCSPRSGDLSVYWYQQSLDQGLQFLIQYYNGEERAKGNILERFSAQQFPDLHSELNLSSLELGDSALYFCASSVEPGAPYEQYFGPGTRLTVT.